This paragraph covers one TCR beta chain sequence. The data derive from a study of control samples from healthy donors and cancer patients. Germline V gene lookup returns CDR1 SGHRS and CDR2 YFSETQ. The ends were cut back, 0 bases at V and 3 bases at J, with 13 bases in the middle. CDR3 length equals 15 residues. Profiled with immunoSEQ multiplex PCR; TCRdb holds only in-frame clones, not every one. Counted here are tens of thousands of clones, 70% to 90% occurring once; the ten biggest clones make up 7.6%. This receptor was taken from a woman aged 60 to 75 in good health. The source material was blood. This chain links TRBV5-1 with TRBJ2-7, with D unclear. CDR3 nucleotides: TGCGCCAGCAGCTTGGCGTCCGGCACATTCTACGAGCAGTACTTC. Encoded protein: CASSLASGTFYEQYF.